A selection of T cell receptor beta chains follows, all from one sample in a study of control samples from healthy donors and cancer patients. Clones were sequenced by immunoSEQ multiplex PCR, and TCRdb holds only the in-frame ones, with some missing. This repertoire shows approximately 92,000 clones, approximately 95% found once; its top ten account for over 1.3%. The sequencing input was blood. The receptors here all came from a woman in her twenties or thirties in good health. CDR3s include the opening cysteine and the closing phenylalanine or tryptophan. A D gene is named only where the DNA matches it firmly.

v_gene: TRBV7-9; d_gene: TRBD1; j_gene: TRBJ2-5; len: 15; CDR3nt: TGTGCCAGCAGCCGACAGGGTATCTCCCAAGAGACCCAGTACTTC; CDR3aa: CASSRQGISQETQYF
v_gene: TRBV7-9; d_gene: TRBD2; j_gene: TRBJ2-5; len: 15; CDR3nt: TGTGCCAGCAGCCCATTGACTAGCGGGGGACAGACCCAGTACTTC; CDR3aa: CASSPLTSGGQTQYF
v_gene: TRBV6-2/TRBV6-3; d_gene: TRBD2; j_gene: TRBJ2-1; len: 17; CDR3nt: TGTGCCAGCAGCAAGACTAGCGGGTTAAGCTCCTACAATGAGCAGTTCTTC; CDR3aa: CASSKTSGLSSYNEQFF
v_gene: TRBV15; d_gene: -; j_gene: TRBJ2-2; len: 14; CDR3nt: TGTGCCACCAGCAGAGAACAGGCGCCCGGGGAGCTGTTTTTT; CDR3aa: CATSREQAPGELFF
v_gene: TRBV28; d_gene: TRBD2; j_gene: TRBJ2-7; len: 14; CDR3nt: TGTGCCAGCAGTCTTAGCGGGGGGTCCTACGAGCAGTACTTC; CDR3aa: CASSLSGGSYEQYF
v_gene: TRBV19; d_gene: -; j_gene: TRBJ1-2; len: 13; CDR3nt: TGTGCCAGTAGTATCAGGGAACATTATGGCTACACCTTC; CDR3aa: CASSIREHYGYTF
v_gene: TRBV6-2/TRBV6-3; d_gene: -; j_gene: TRBJ1-2; len: 13; CDR3nt: TGTGCCAGCAGTACCAATAGGGGGAATGGCTACACCTTC; CDR3aa: CASSTNRGNGYTF
v_gene: TRBV3-1/TRBV3-2; d_gene: -; j_gene: TRBJ1-5; len: 14; CDR3nt: TGTGCCAGCAGCAATTCGGGAGGAGGACAGCCCCAGCATTTT; CDR3aa: CASSNSGGGQPQHF
v_gene: TRBV18; d_gene: -; j_gene: TRBJ1-4; len: 14; CDR3nt: TGTGCCAGCTCACCTCTACCGAGGGTCGAAAAACTGTTTTTT; CDR3aa: CASSPLPRVEKLFF
v_gene: TRBV3-1/TRBV3-2; d_gene: -; j_gene: TRBJ2-3; len: 13; CDR3nt: TGTGCCAGCAGCCAAGTAGGTGCAGATACGCAGTATTTT; CDR3aa: CASSQVGADTQYF
v_gene: TRBV7-9; d_gene: -; j_gene: TRBJ1-6; len: 16; CDR3nt: TGTGCCAGCAGCCCAGCCGGACAGCTTTATAATTCACCCCTCCACTTT; CDR3aa: CASSPAGQLYNSPLHF
v_gene: TRBV5-5; d_gene: -; j_gene: TRBJ1-3; len: 14; CDR3nt: TGTGCCAGCAGCTTAGGGATTTTTGGAAACACCATATATTTT; CDR3aa: CASSLGIFGNTIYF
v_gene: TRBV21-1; d_gene: -; j_gene: TRBJ2-7; len: 15; CDR3nt: TGTGCCAGCAGCAAAGACAGGGTGGGGACCTACGAGCAGTACTTC; CDR3aa: CASSKDRVGTYEQYF
v_gene: TRBV28; d_gene: -; j_gene: TRBJ1-4; len: 16; CDR3nt: TGTGCCAGCAAAACGGGGCACTTGGGAACTAATGAAAAACTGTTTTTT; CDR3aa: CASKTGHLGTNEKLFF
v_gene: TRBV11-2; d_gene: -; j_gene: TRBJ2-7; len: 12; CDR3nt: TGTGCCAGCGGGACACAACTTGACGAGCAGTACTTC; CDR3aa: CASGTQLDEQYF
v_gene: TRBV18; d_gene: TRBD2; j_gene: TRBJ2-1; len: 16; CDR3nt: TGTGCCAGCTCACCACTAGCGGGGGGGTACGACAATGAGCAGTTCTTC; CDR3aa: CASSPLAGGYDNEQFF
v_gene: TRBV7-2; d_gene: -; j_gene: TRBJ2-7; len: 16; CDR3nt: TGTGCCAGCAGCTTAGTCCCCGGGAAAAGAAGCTACGAGCAGTACTTC; CDR3aa: CASSLVPGKRSYEQYF
v_gene: TRBV9; d_gene: TRBD2; j_gene: TRBJ2-1; len: 18; CDR3nt: TGTGCCAGCAGCCTAGCGGGAGGGCCTTCCCTCTCCTACAATGAGCAGTTCTTC; CDR3aa: CASSLAGGPSLSYNEQFF
v_gene: TRBV3-1/TRBV3-2; d_gene: TRBD2; j_gene: TRBJ2-5; len: 15; CDR3nt: TGTGCCAGCAGCCAACGACTAGCGGGGGAAGAGACCCAGTACTTC; CDR3aa: CASSQRLAGEETQYF
v_gene: TRBV6-5; d_gene: -; j_gene: TRBJ2-7; len: 13; CDR3nt: TGTGCCAGCAACAGAGTCGAGGCCTACGAGCAGTACTTC; CDR3aa: CASNRVEAYEQYF